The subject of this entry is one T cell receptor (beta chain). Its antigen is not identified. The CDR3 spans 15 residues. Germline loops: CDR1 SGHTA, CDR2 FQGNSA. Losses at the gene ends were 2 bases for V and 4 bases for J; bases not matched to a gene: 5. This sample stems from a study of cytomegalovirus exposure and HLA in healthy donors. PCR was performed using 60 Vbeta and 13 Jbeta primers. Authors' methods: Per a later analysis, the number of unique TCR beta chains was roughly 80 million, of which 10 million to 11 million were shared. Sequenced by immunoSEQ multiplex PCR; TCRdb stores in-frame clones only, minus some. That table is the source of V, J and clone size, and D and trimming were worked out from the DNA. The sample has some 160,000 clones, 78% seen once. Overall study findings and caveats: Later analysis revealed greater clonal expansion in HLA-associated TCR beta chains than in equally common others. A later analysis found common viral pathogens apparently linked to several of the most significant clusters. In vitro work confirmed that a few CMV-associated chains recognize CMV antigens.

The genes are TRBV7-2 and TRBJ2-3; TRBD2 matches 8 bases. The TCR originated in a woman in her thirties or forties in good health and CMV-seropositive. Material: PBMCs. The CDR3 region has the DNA TGTGCCAGCAGCTTATTAGTAGCGGGGCCAGATACGCAGTATTTT. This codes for CASSLLVAGPDTQYF.